One and the same sample provided the 30 T cell receptor beta chains below, sequenced in a study of T cell responses to AZD1222 COVID-19 vaccine. Profiling relied on immunoSEQ multiplex PCR, and the TCRdb table lists in-frame clones only, not all of them. Here the sample spans some 120,000 clones, 85% to 95% being singletons. The starting material was peripheral blood, obtained on day 0 of AZD1222 vaccination. These receptor sequences come from an adult in good health.

The chain joins TRBV28 to TRBJ2-7; tentatively, D is TRBD2 (7 bases). The ends were cut back, 7 bases at V and 6 bases at J, with 22 bases in the middle. This CDR3 comprises 15 residues. Germline values: CDR1 MDHEN, CDR2 SYDVKM. The CDR3 region has the DNA TGTGCCAGCAACCCCCCGGGGGGCCCAGGCGGCGAGCAGTACTTC. It translates to CASNPPGGPGGEQYF.

The chain uses TRBV12-3 or TRBV12-4 and TRBJ2-7, with a possible D match to TRBD2 (5 bases). V gave up 1 base and J gave up 6 bases, with 10 bases separating them. There are 13 residues in the CDR3. The CDR3 region is CASSLGLALEQYF. The CDR3 region has the DNA TGTGCCAGCAGTTTAGGTCTAGCTCTCGAGCAGTACTTC.

The CDR3 loop is CASSFNYGTQYF. CDR3 DNA sequence: TGTGCCAGCAGTTTCAATTATGGTACGCAGTATTTT. The chain uses TRBV27 and TRBJ2-3, with D hard to call. Trimming took 3 bases from V and 8 from J, leaving 9 bases between them. Germline V lookup: CDR1 MNHEY, CDR2 SMNVEV (reference sequence). This CDR3 has 12 amino acids.

The chain combines TRBV28 with TRBJ1-5; no clear D gene. The germline V gene has CDR1 MDHEN and CDR2 SYDVKM. This CDR3 has 14 residues. Between the trimmed V and J ends, which lost 3 bases and 3 bases, there was a span of 9 bases. The CDR3 coding sequence is TGTGCCAGCAGTTTGGTCCAGAACAATCAGCCCCAGCATTTT. Translation: CASSLVQNNQPQHF.

This clone was observed a single time. The rearrangement uses TRBV28 and TRBJ2-7; a weak D match, TRBD1 (5 bases). The V end was cut by 4 bases, the J end by 3 bases, with 13 bases between. There are 14 residues in the CDR3. From germline, CDR1 is MDHEN and CDR2 SYDVKM. The CDR3 here is CASSSSGRSYEQYF. For the CDR3, the DNA is TGTGCCAGCAGTTCCTCAGGGCGCAGCTACGAGCAGTACTTC.

The CDR3 loop reads CASSQDLRSSVYEQYF. The CDR3 region has the DNA TGTGCCAGCAGCCAAGATCTTAGGAGTTCCGTCTACGAGCAGTACTTC. The chain employs TRBV14 and TRBJ2-7; D unresolved. The CDR3 loop spans 16 amino acids. V shed 0 bases and J shed 3 bases, with 15 bases lying between them. Germline CDR1 SGHDN, CDR2 FVKESK.

The chain couples TRBV7-3 to TRBJ1-1; D unresolved. Germline V gives CDR1 SGHTA, CDR2 FQGTGA. V was cut by 5 bases and J by 5 bases, with 15 bases left in between. CDR3 length: 14 residues. CDR3 sequence reads: CASSSPGQGTEAFF. In DNA form, the CDR3 reads TGTGCCAGCAGCAGTCCGGGCCAAGGGACTGAAGCTTTCTTT. Using reference TRBV7-3 and TRBJ1-1 for the parts outside the CDR3, the full variable domain is GAGVSQTPSNKVTEKGKYVELRCDPISGHTALYWYRQSLGQGPEFLIYFQGTGAADDSGLPNDRFFAVRPEGSVSTLKIQRTERGDSAVYLCASSSPGQGTEAFFGQGTRLTVV.

The V and J genes are TRBV11-3 and TRBJ1-3, with D possibly TRBD1 on 6 matching bases. Trimming shortened V by 5 bases and J by 0 bases, and 11 bases separated the two germline ends. The germline CDR1 and CDR2 sequences are SGHNT and YENEEA. There are 15 residues in the CDR3. The CDR3: CASSQTGRSGNTIYF. In DNA, the CDR3 is TGTGCCAGCAGCCAGACAGGCCGCTCTGGAAACACCATATATTTT.

The chain employs TRBV6-5 and TRBJ1-3, with no clear D. There are 16 residues in the CDR3. With 0 bases removed from V and 0 bases from J, the gap between germline ends came to 9 bases. Germline CDR1 is MNHEY and CDR2 is SVGAGI. The CDR3 is CASSYSFPSSGNTIYF. In nucleotides, the CDR3 is TGTGCCAGCAGTTACTCATTCCCCAGCTCTGGAAACACCATATATTTT.

The V call is TRBV29-1, the J call TRBJ2-5; D tentatively fits TRBD1 or TRBD2 (6 bases each). CDR3 length: 15 amino acids. Trimming removed 4 bases from V and 1 base from J, with 16 bases in between. Germline V gives CDR1 SQVTM, CDR2 ANQGSEA. The CDR3 bases are TGCAGCGTTGTACGAGGGGGGACGGCCCAAGAGACCCAGTACTTC. Translating gives CSVVRGGTAQETQYF.

This clone was seen just once. The chain is built from TRBV2 and TRBJ2-7; the match to TRBD1 covers 9 bases. Trimming took 7 bases from V and 3 from J; bases not matched to a gene: 7. Looked up from germline, CDR1 is SNHLY and CDR2 is FYNNEI. This CDR3 is 14 amino acids long. The CDR3 sequence: CASNPQGASYEQYF. The CDR3 DNA reads TGTGCCAGCAATCCACAGGGGGCTAGCTACGAGCAGTACTTC.

The V and J genes are TRBV15 and TRBJ1-1; D not resolved. The ends were cut back, 0 bases at V and 0 bases at J, with 8 bases in the middle. Germline V CDR1 and CDR2: LNHNV, YYDKDF (reference sequence). This CDR3 has 15 amino acids. This CDR3 is CATSRDYTLNTEAFF. CDR3 nucleotide sequence: TGTGCCACCAGCAGAGATTATACCTTGAACACTGAAGCTTTCTTT. Combining the CDR3 with reference TRBV15 and TRBJ1-1 gives the whole variable domain DAMVIQNPRYQVTQFGKPVTLSCSQTLNHNVMYWYQQKSSQAPKLLFHYYDKDFNNEADTPDNFQSRRPNTSFCFLDIRSPGLGDTAMYLCATSRDYTLNTEAFFGQGTRLTVV.

This chain uses TRBV10-1 with TRBJ1-1; D unclear. The germline V gene has CDR1 WNHNN and CDR2 SYGVQD (reference sequence). The CDR3 runs to 12 residues. V lost 2 bases, J lost 6 bases, and 7 bases lay in between. The CDR3 DNA is TGCGCCAGCAGTGAGGGAGTGGCTGAAGCTTTCTTT. Amino acids: CASSEGVAEAFF.

The chain recombines TRBV28 with TRBJ1-2, with D unresolved. This CDR3 has 16 amino acids. V was pared by 6 bases and J by 7 bases, with 24 bases between. Germline values: CDR1 MDHEN, CDR2 SYDVKM. The CDR3 nucleotides are TGTGCCAGCAGCCCAACCGGATCGGGTAAATACACTGGCTACACCTTC. It yields the protein CASSPTGSGKYTGYTF.

This CDR3 is CASSLYEPGELFF. CDR3 in DNA: TGTGCCAGCAGTTTGTACGAACCCGGGGAGCTGTTTTTT. The chain recombines TRBV28 with TRBJ2-2; the D is unclear. Trimming cost V 3 bases and J 6 bases, with 8 bases left between them. CDR1 and CDR2 (germline): MDHEN, SYDVKM. This CDR3 region has 13 residues.

This clone appeared a single time. The chain couples TRBV28 to TRBJ1-2, with TRBD1 matching over 8 bases. From germline, CDR1 is MDHEN and CDR2 SYDVKM. J was trimmed by 5 bases and V by 6 bases; bases with no gene match: 14. This CDR3 spans 16 amino acids. The CDR3 protein is CASSPTAGGYLYGYTF. DNA for the CDR3: TGTGCCAGCAGCCCAACGGCAGGGGGCTACCTGTATGGCTACACCTTC.

The chain combines TRBV6-5 with TRBJ1-2; D uncertain. CDR3 length: 12 residues. CDR1 and CDR2 from the germline V gene are MNHEY and SVGAGI. Trimming stripped 6 bases from V and 5 bases from J, with 10 bases between. The CDR3 DNA follows: TGTGCCAGCAGCCCAGACACGTATGGCTACACCTTC. Translating it yields CASSPDTYGYTF.

The chain is built from TRBV21-1 and TRBJ2-1; the DNA was not used to check the table's D call, TRBD1. TRBV21-1 is a pseudogene. CDR3 length: 12 residues. The CDR3 nucleotides are TGTGCCAGCAGCCCCTTTCGGACAGGGAAGTTCTTC. This sequence encodes CASSPFRTGKFF.

The chain uses TRBV30 and TRBJ1-5; D is possibly TRBD1 (6 bases). The germline CDR1 and CDR2 sequences are GTSNPN and SVGIG (reference sequence). The CDR3 has 13 amino acids. V lost 5 bases, J lost 5 bases, and 13 bases lay in between. As DNA, the CDR3 is TGTGCCTGGGCAGGGGAATTGGATCAGCCCCAGCATTTT. Residues: CAWAGELDQPQHF.

The CDR3 bases are TGTGCCAGCAGTTTTTTGGGGCCCTACAATGAGCAGTTCTTC. Amino acid sequence: CASSFLGPYNEQFF. J is TRBJ2-1 and V is TRBV27, with D possibly matching TRBD1 (5 bases). CDR1 MNHEY and CDR2 SMNVEV come from the germline V gene (reference sequence). V was cut by 3 bases and J by 2 bases, with 8 bases left in between. This CDR3 contains 14 residues.

The rearrangement joins TRBV7-9 to TRBJ1-4; 9 bases are a match to TRBD1. With 4 bases clipped from V and 5 bases from J, the junction kept 5 bases outside the gene matches. CDR1 and CDR2 (germline): SEHNR, FQNEAQ (reference sequence). The CDR3 has 15 residues. CDR3 sequence: CASSSPGTGNEKLFF. The DNA of the CDR3 is TGTGCCAGCAGCTCCCCCGGGACAGGGAATGAAAAACTGTTTTTT.

The CDR3 DNA reads as TGTGCCAGCAGCTTTGACTATTTTAGCACAGATACGCAGTATTTT. Residues: CASSFDYFSTDTQYF. The chain employs TRBV5-4 and TRBJ2-3; tentatively, D is TRBD2 (5 bases). Trimming left V 2 bases short and J 0 bases short, with 10 bases between. The CDR3 sequence is 15 residues long. The V gene's germline CDR1 is SGHNT and CDR2 YYREEE (reference sequence). Looking up the rest from reference TRBV5-4 and TRBJ2-3 gives the full variable domain: ETGVTQSPTHLIKTRGQQVTLRCSSQSGHNTVSWYQQALGQGPQFIFQYYREEENGRGNFPPRFSGLQFPNYSSELNVNALELDDSALYLCASSFDYFSTDTQYFGPGTRLTVL.

The chain employs TRBV28 and TRBJ1-6, with D maybe TRBD1 (6 bases). The CDR3 totals 16 residues. V was clipped by 2 bases and J by 8 bases, with 16 bases between them. Germline CDR1 is MDHEN and CDR2 is SYDVKM. DNA of the CDR3: TGTGCCAGCAGTTTACGAGTTTGGACAGATGATTCACCCCTCCACTTT. It yields the protein CASSLRVWTDDSPLHF.

This clone was seen only a few times. This CDR3 reads CASSLSASGHYEQYF. The CDR3 DNA is TGTGCCAGCAGCTTAAGCGCTAGCGGGCACTACGAGCAGTACTTC. The J gene is TRBJ2-7, the V gene TRBV11-2, with 8 bases fitting TRBD2. The V gene end was trimmed by 2 bases and the J gene end by 3 bases; junction bases not matched to a gene: 6. This CDR3 has 15 residues. In germline, CDR1 is SGHAT, CDR2 FQNNGV.

J is TRBJ2-2 and V is TRBV3-1 (or the pseudogene TRBV3-2); D call uncertain. This CDR3 is 13 amino acids long. Germline values: CDR1 LGHDT, CDR2 YNNKEL (reference sequence). The ends were cut back, 4 bases at V and 5 bases at J, with 8 bases in the middle. CDR3 DNA sequence: TGTGCCAGCAGCCTCCACCCGACCGGGGAGCTGTTTTTT. Encoded protein: CASSLHPTGELFF.

The chain recombines TRBV29-1 with TRBJ2-3; 11 bases map to TRBD2. Germline values: CDR1 SQVTM, CDR2 ANQGSEA. The CDR3 runs 17 residues. V gave up 7 bases and J gave up 4 bases; unmatched junction bases: 16. The chain's CDR3 is CSALAGTSGIGADTQYF. CDR3 sequence (DNA): TGCAGCGCCCTTGCCGGGACTAGCGGTATTGGGGCAGATACGCAGTATTTT.

This clone was recorded once. The chain links TRBV9 to TRBJ2-1; 10 bases align to TRBD2. Germline assignment: CDR1 SGDLS and CDR2 YYNGEE. The CDR3 extends over 17 amino acids. V lost 0 bases to trimming and J lost 7 bases; unmatched junction nucleotides: 10. Written as DNA, the CDR3 is TGTGCCAGCAGCGTAGCTCCCCTAGCGGGAGTGGCTAATGAGCAGTTCTTC. It is translated as CASSVAPLAGVANEQFF.

This chain uses TRBV2 with TRBJ2-1, with TRBD2 matching 12 bases. Germline CDR1 is SNHLY and CDR2 is FYNNEI. The CDR3 contains 23 residues. Losses at the gene ends were 2 bases for V and 0 bases for J; bases not matched to a gene: 20. In nucleotides, the CDR3 is TGTGCCAGCAGTGAACCCGGGACAGGGGCAGCTAGCGGGAGGGCCCTCTCCTACAATGAGCAGTTCTTC. Translating gives CASSEPGTGAASGRALSYNEQFF. The full variable domain, with the rest looked up from reference TRBV2 and TRBJ2-1, is EPEVTQTPSHQVTQMGQEVILRCVPISNHLYFYWYRQILGQKVEFLVSFYNNEISEKSEIFDDQFSVERPDGSNFTLKIRSTKLEDSAMYFCASSEPGTGAASGRALSYNEQFFGPGTRLTVL.

CDR3 residues: CASSITRSTDTQYF. The CDR3 DNA follows: TGTGCCAGTAGTATAACCCGTAGCACAGATACGCAGTATTTT. This rearrangement joins TRBV19 to TRBJ2-3, with no clear D. Trimming shortened V by 2 bases and J by 0 bases, and 6 bases separated the two germline ends. CDR3 size: 14 residues. Germline V gives CDR1 LNHDA, CDR2 SQIVND (reference sequence).

The CDR3 sequence: CASSVRAMNTEAFF. DNA of the CDR3: TGTGCCAGCAGTGTGCGGGCAATGAACACTGAAGCTTTCTTT. The chain is built from TRBV2 and TRBJ1-1; no clear D. The CDR3 loop spans 14 amino acids. Trimming cost V 4 bases and J 0 bases, with 9 bases left between them. Germline V gene sequence: CDR1 SNHLY, CDR2 FYNNEI. The complete variable domain, with remaining parts taken from reference TRBV2 and TRBJ1-1, reads EPEVTQTPSHQVTQMGQEVILRCVPISNHLYFYWYRQILGQKVEFLVSFYNNEISEKSEIFDDQFSVERPDGSNFTLKIRSTKLEDSAMYFCASSVRAMNTEAFFGQGTRLTVV.